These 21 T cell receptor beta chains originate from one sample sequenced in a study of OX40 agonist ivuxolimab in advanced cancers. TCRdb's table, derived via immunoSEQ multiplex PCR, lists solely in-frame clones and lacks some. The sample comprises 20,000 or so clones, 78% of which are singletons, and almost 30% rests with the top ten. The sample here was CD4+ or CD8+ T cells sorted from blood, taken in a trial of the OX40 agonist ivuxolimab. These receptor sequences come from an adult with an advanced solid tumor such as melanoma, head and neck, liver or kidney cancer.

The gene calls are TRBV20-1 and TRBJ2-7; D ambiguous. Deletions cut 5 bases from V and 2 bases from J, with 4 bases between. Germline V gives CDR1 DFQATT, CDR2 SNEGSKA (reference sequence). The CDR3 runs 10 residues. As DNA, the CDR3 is TGCAGTGCTTGTACCTACGAGCAGTACTTC. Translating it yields CSACTYEQYF.

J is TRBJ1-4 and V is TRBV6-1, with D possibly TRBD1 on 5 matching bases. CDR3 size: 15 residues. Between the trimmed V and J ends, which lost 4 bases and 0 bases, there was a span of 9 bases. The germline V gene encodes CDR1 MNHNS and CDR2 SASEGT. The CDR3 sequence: CASSADRATNEKLFF. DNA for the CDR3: TGTGCCAGCAGTGCTGACAGAGCAACTAATGAAAAACTGTTTTTT.

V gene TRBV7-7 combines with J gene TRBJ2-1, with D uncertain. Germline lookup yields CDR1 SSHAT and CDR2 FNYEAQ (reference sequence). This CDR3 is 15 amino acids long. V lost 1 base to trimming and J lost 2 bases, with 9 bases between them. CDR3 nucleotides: TGTGCCAGCAGCTTAGGGGGAAACGCCTACAATGAGCAGTTCTTC. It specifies CASSLGGNAYNEQFF.

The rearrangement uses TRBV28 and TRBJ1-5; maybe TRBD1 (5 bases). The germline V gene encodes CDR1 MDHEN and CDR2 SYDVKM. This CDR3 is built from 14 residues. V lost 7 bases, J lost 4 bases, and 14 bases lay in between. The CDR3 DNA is TGTGCCAGCAAACACGACAGCAAAAATCAGCCCCAGCATTTT. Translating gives CASKHDSKNQPQHF.

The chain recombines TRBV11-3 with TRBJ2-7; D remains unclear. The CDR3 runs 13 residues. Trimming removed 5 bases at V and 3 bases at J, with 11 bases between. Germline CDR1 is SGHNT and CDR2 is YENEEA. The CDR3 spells CASSKGPNYEQYF. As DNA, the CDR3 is TGTGCCAGCAGCAAGGGCCCAAACTACGAGCAGTACTTC.

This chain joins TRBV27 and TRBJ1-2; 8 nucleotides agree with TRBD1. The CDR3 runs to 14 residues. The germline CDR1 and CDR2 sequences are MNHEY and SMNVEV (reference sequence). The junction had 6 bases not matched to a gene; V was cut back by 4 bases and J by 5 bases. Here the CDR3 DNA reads TGTGCCAGCAGTTCCGGACAGGGAGAATATGGCTACACCTTC. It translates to CASSSGQGEYGYTF.

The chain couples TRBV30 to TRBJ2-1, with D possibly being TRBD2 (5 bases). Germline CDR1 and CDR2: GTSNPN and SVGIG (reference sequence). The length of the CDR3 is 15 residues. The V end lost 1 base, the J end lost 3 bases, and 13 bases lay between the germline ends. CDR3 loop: CAWSGTPPGYNEQFF. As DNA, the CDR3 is TGTGCCTGGAGTGGGACTCCTCCGGGCTACAATGAGCAGTTCTTC.

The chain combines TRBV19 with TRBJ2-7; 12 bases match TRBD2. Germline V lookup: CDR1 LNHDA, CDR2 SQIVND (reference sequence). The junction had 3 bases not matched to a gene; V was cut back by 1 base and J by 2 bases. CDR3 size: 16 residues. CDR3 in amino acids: CASSIGGLAGTYEQYF. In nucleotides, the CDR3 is TGTGCCAGTAGTATAGGCGGACTAGCGGGAACCTACGAGCAGTACTTC. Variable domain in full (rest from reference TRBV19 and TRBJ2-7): DGGITQSPKYLFRKEGQNVTLSCEQNLNHDAMYWYRQDPGQGLRLIYYSQIVNDFQKGDIAEGYSVSREKKESFPLTVTSAQKNPTAFYLCASSIGGLAGTYEQYFGPGTRLTVT.

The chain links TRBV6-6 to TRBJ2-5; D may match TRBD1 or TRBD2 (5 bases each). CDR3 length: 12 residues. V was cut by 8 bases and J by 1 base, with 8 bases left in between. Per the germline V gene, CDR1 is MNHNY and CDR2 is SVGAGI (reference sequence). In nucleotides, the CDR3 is TGTGCCAGCTGGGGGAGCCAAGAGACCCAGTACTTC. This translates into CASWGSQETQYF.

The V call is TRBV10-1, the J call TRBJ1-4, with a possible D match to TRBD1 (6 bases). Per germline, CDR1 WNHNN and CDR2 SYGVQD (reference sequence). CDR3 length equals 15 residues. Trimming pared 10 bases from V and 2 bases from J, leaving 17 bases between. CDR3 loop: CANAAGGSTNEKLFF. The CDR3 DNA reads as TGCGCCAACGCCGCGGGGGGCTCTACTAATGAAAAACTGTTTTTT.

Here the CDR3 DNA reads TGTGCCAGCAGTTTATCCGGGGCGAGCTCCTACGAGCAGTACTTC. It is translated as CASSLSGASSYEQYF. The genes are TRBV27 and TRBJ2-7; tentatively, D is TRBD1 or TRBD2 (5 bases each). Trimming removed 0 bases at V and 0 bases at J, with 9 bases between. This CDR3 is 15 amino acids long. Germline CDR1 reads MNHEY; CDR2 reads SMNVEV (reference sequence).

CDR3: CASRRQGTSSPLHF. CDR3 bases: TGTGCCAGCAGACGACAGGGAACGAGTTCACCCCTCCACTTT. This chain connects TRBV6-5 to TRBJ1-6; 7 bases fit TRBD1. Germline trimming cut 6 bases from V and 9 bases from J; bases unmatched to any gene: 8. The CDR3 contains 14 residues. The germline V gene has CDR1 MNHEY and CDR2 SVGAGI.

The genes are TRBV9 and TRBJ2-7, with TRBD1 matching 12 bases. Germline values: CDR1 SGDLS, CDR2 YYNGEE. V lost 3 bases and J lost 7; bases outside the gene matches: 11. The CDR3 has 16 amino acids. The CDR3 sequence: CASSDGPGQGAEEQYF. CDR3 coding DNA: TGTGCCAGCAGCGATGGACCGGGACAGGGGGCTGAGGAGCAGTACTTC.

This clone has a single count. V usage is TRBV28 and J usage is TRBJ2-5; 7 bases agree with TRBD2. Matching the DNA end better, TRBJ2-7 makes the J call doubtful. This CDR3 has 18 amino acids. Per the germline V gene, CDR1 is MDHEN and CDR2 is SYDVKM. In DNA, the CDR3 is TGTGCCAGCAGATCGGGTCAAGCGGGAAGGTCCTGGGTTTACGAGCAGTACTTC. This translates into CASRSGQAGRSWVYEQYF.

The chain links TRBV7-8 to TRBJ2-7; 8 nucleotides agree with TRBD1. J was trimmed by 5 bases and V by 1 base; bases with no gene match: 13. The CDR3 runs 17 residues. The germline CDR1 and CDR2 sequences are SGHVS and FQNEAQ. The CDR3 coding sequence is TGTGCCAGCAGCTTAGGGGTGGCAGGGGGCTACGGCGACGAGCAGTACTTC. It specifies CASSLGVAGGYGDEQYF.

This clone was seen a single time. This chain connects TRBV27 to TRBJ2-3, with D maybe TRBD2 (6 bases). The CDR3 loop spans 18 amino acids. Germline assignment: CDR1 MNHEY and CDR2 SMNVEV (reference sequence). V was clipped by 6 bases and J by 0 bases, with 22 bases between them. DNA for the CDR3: TGTGCCAGCAGCAAAGGTTGGGGAGGTACAGAGAGCACAGATACGCAGTATTTT. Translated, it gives CASSKGWGGTESTDTQYF.

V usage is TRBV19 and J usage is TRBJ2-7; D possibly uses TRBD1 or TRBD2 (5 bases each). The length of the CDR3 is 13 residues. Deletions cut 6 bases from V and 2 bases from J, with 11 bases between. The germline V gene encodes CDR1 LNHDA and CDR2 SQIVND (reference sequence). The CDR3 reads CASSWDGAYEQYF. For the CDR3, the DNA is TGTGCCAGTAGCTGGGACGGAGCCTACGAGCAGTACTTC.

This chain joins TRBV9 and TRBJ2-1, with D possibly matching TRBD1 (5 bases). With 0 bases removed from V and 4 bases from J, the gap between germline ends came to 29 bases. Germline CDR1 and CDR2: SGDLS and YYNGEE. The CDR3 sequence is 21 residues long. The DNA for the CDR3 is TGTGCCAGCAGCGTAGCTACTGGATTCGGTACCCCAGGGTCTACTTACAATGAGCAGTTCTTC. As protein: CASSVATGFGTPGSTYNEQFF.

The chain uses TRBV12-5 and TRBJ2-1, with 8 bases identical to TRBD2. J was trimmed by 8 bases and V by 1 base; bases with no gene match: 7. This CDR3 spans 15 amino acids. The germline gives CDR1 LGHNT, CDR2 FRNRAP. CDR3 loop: CASGLELAARDEQFF. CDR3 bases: TGTGCTAGTGGTTTGGAACTAGCGGCAAGGGATGAGCAGTTCTTC.

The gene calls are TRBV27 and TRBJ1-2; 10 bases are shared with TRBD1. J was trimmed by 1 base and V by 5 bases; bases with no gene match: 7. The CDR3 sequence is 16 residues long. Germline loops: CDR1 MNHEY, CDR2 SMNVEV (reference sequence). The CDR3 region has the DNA TGTGCCAGCAGTCCCGGGACAGGGGAAGGTAACTATGGCTACACCTTC. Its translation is CASSPGTGEGNYGYTF.

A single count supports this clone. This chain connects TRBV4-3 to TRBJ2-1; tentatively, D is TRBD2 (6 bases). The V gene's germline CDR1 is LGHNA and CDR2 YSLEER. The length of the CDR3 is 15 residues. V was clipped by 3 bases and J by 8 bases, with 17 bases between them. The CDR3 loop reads CASSQGGLRLDEQFF. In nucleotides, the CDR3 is TGCGCCAGCAGCCAGGGGGGACTGCGGTTAGATGAGCAGTTCTTC.